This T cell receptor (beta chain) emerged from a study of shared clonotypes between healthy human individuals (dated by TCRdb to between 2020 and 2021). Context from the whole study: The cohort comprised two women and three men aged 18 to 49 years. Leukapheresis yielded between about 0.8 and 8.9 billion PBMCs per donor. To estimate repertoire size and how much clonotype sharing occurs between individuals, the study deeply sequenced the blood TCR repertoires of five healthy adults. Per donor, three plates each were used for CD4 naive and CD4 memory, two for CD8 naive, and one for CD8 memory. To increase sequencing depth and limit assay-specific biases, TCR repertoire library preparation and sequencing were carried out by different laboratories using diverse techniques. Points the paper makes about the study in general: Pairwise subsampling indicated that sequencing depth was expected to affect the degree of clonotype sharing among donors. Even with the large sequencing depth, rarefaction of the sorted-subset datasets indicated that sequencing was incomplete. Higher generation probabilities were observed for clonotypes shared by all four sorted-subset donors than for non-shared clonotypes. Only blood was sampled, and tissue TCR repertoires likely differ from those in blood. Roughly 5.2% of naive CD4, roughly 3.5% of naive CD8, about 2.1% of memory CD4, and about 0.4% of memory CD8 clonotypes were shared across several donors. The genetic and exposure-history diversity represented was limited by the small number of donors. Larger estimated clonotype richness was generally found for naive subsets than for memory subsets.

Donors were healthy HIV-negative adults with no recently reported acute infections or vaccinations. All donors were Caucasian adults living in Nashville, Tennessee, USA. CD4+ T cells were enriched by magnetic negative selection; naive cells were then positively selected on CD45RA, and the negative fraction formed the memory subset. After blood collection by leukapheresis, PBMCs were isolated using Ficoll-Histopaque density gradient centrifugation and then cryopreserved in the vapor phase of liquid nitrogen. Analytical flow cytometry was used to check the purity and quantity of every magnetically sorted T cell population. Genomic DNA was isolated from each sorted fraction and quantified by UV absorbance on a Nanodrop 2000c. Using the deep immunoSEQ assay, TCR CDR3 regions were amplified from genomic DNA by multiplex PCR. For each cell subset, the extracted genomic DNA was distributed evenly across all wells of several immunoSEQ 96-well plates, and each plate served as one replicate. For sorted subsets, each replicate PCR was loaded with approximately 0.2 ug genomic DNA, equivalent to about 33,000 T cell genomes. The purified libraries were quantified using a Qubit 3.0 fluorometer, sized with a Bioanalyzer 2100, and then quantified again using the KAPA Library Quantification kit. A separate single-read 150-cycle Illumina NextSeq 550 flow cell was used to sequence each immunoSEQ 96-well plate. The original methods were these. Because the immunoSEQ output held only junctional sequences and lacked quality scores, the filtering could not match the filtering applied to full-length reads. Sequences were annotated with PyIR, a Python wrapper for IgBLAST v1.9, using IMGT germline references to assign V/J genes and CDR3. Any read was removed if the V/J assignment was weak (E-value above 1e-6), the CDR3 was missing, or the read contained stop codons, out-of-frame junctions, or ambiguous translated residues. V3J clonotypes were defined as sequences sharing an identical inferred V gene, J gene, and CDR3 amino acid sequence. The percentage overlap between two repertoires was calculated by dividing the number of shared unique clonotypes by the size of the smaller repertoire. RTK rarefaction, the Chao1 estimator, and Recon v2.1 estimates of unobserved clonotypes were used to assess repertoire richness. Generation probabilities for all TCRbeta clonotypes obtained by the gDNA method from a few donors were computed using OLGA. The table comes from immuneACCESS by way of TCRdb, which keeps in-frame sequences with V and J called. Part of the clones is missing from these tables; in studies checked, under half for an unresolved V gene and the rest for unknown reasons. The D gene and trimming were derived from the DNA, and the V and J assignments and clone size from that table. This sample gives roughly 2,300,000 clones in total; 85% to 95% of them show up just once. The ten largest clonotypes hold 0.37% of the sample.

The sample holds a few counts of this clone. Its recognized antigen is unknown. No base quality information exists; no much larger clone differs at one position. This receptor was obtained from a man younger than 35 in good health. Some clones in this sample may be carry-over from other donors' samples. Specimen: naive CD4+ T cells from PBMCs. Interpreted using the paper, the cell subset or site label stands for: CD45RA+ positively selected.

The nucleotide sequence reads TGTGCCACCAGCCCCCGATCCCCGACGTACGAGCAGTACTTC. This is translated as CATSPRSPTYEQYF. The rearrangement combines TRBV15 with TRBJ2-7; the D gene identity is not certain. According to the germline V gene (reference sequence), CDR1 reads LNHNV and CDR2 reads YYDKDF. The V end loses 5 bases and the J end loses 4 bases, and a stretch of 15 bases separates them. The CDR3 has 14 amino acids, counting the end cysteine and phenylalanine. The read is trimmed to its CDR3 DNA, 42 bases read in frame from base 1.